Below, 26 T cell receptor beta chains from the same sample are listed, as sequenced in a study of T-cell memory formation after mild COVID-19. TCRdb re-analysed the 5' RACE reads in MiXCR, keeping a single row per CDR3 protein. The sample contains 250,000 to 350,000 distinct CDR3 sequences, around 15% of which appear only once. Source material: PBMCs or a T cell subset sorted from them (not recorded which). These receptors all come from a man between 18 and 35 years old who had mild COVID-19 (a few samples of this study predate the infection). Cell type and time point are not known.

This clonotype was seen a handful of times. The chain is built from TRBV7-2 and TRBJ2-3, with TRBD2 identical over 7 bases. The CDR3 sequence is 16 residues long. V was clipped by 2 bases and J by 8 bases; unmatched bases: 13. CDR1 and CDR2 (germline): SGHTA, FQGNSA. CDR3 in amino acids: CASSLNGGSLPVTQYF. Written as DNA, the CDR3 is TGTGCCAGCAGCTTAAACGGGGGGTCTCTGCCGGTTACGCAGTATTTT.

The chain recombines TRBV18 with TRBJ1-1; the match to TRBD1 covers 9 bases. Trimming removed 2 bases from V and 3 bases from J; junction bases left unmatched: 7. CDR1 and CDR2 (germline): KGHSH, LQKENI. The CDR3 is made up of 16 amino acids. The CDR3 is CASSPNRGLSDTEAFF. As DNA, the CDR3 is TGTGCCAGCTCACCAAACAGGGGGCTATCGGACACTGAAGCTTTCTTT. Filled out from reference TRBV18 and TRBJ1-1, the complete variable domain reads NAGVMQNPRHLVRRRGQEARLRCSPMKGHSHVYWYRQLPEEGLKFMVYLQKENIIDESGMPKERFSAEFPKEGPSILRIQQVVRGDSAAYFCASSPNRGLSDTEAFFGQGTRLTVV.

The chain recombines TRBV7-2 with TRBJ2-1, with unresolved D. V dropped 2 bases and J dropped 6 bases, with 11 bases sitting between them. The CDR3 has 14 amino acids. The germline gives CDR1 SGHTA, CDR2 FQGNSA. CDR3 protein: CASSLLIRVNEQFF. The DNA for the CDR3 is TGTGCCAGCAGCTTACTCATCCGGGTCAATGAGCAGTTCTTC. Full variable domain (missing parts from reference TRBV7-2 and TRBJ2-1): GAGVSQSPSNKVTEKGKDVELRCDPISGHTALYWYRQSLGQGLEFLIYFQGNSAPDKSGLPSDRFSAERTGGSVSTLTIQRTQQEDSAVYLCASSLLIRVNEQFFGPGTRLTVL.

This clonotype occurred a few times. The V gene is TRBV7-2, the J gene TRBJ2-5, with D possibly being TRBD2 (6 bases). Germline V lookup: CDR1 SGHTA, CDR2 FQGNSA. The CDR3 extends over 14 amino acids. V lost 5 bases, J lost 1 base, and 11 bases lay in between. CDR3 bases: TGTGCCAGCAGCAGTCGGGGGAGCCAAGAGACCCAGTACTTC. Amino acids: CASSSRGSQETQYF.

V gene TRBV3-1 combines with J gene TRBJ2-5; 7 positions match TRBD2. Germline V gene data show CDR1 as LGHDT and CDR2 as YNNKEL (reference sequence). This CDR3 spans 14 amino acids. The J segment lost 3 bases and the V segment lost 5 bases, leaving 6 bases of the junction unmatched. The DNA of the CDR3 is TGTGCCAGCAGCACCCTAGCGGCTGAAGAGACCCAGTACTTC. It encodes CASSTLAAEETQYF.

This clonotype was detected only a few times. The chain recombines TRBV7-9 with TRBJ2-1, with D uncertain. Germline loops: CDR1 SEHNR, CDR2 FQNEAQ (reference sequence). The ends were cut back, 5 bases at V and 2 bases at J, with 19 bases in the middle. The CDR3 runs to 17 residues. DNA of the CDR3: TGTGCCAGCAGCCTACGGCCACAGTCCCTCACCTACAATGAGCAGTTCTTC. This gives the protein CASSLRPQSLTYNEQFF.

The chain joins TRBV5-1 to TRBJ2-5; the D call may be TRBD1 or TRBD2 (5 bases each). Germline assignment: CDR1 SGHRS and CDR2 YFSETQ. Trimming removed 4 bases from V and 3 bases from J, with 10 bases in between. This CDR3 spans 13 amino acids. CDR3 bases: TGCGCCAGCAGCGGGACGGGGAAAGAGACCCAGTACTTC. Amino acids: CASSGTGKETQYF.

This clonotype has ten or more counts. This chain uses TRBV11-2 with TRBJ2-5, with 9 bases that match TRBD2. CDR1 is SGHAT and CDR2 is FQNNGV in the germline V gene. This CDR3 region has 14 residues. After removal of 5 bases from V and 5 bases from J, the junction contained 6 bases not matched to a gene. The DNA for the CDR3 is TGTGCCAGCAGCCGGACTAGCGTAGGGGAGACCCAGTACTTC. This encodes CASSRTSVGETQYF.

V gene TRBV5-1 combines with J gene TRBJ2-1; TRBD2 matches at 8 bases. Germline V gene lookup returns CDR1 SGHRS and CDR2 YFSETQ. This CDR3 is built from 13 residues. The junction had 2 bases not matched to a gene; V was cut back by 7 bases and J by 2 bases. CDR3: CASEGLAYNEQFF. CDR3 nucleotides: TGCGCCAGCGAGGGACTAGCCTACAATGAGCAGTTCTTC. Supplemented by reference TRBV5-1 and TRBJ2-1, the full variable domain reads KAGVTQTPRYLIKTRGQQVTLSCSPISGHRSVSWYQQTPGQGLQFLFEYFSETQRNKGNFPGRFSGRQFSNSRSEMNVSTLELGDSALYLCASEGLAYNEQFFGPGTRLTVL.

The rearrangement links TRBV12-3 or TRBV12-4 to TRBJ1-3; D not certain. The V and J ends lost 4 bases and 3 bases respectively, with 10 bases between them. The CDR3 has 14 amino acids. The CDR3 loop reads CASSWEGVGNTIYF. The CDR3 nucleotides are TGTGCCAGCAGTTGGGAGGGAGTTGGAAACACCATATATTTT.

V gene TRBV12-3 or TRBV12-4 combines with J gene TRBJ2-3, with 10 bases lining up with TRBD2. V dropped 6 bases and J dropped 1; count of bases not matched to a gene: 4. CDR3 length: 15 residues. CDR3 in amino acids: CASRIAGGGTDTQYF. CDR3 DNA: TGTGCCAGCAGGATAGCGGGGGGCGGCACAGATACGCAGTATTTT.

As concerns this clonotype: One junction end does not reproduce the germline sequence, and a read error may be involved. This rearrangement joins TRBV4-3 to TRBJ2-3, with D possibly matching TRBD2 (5 bases). Per germline, CDR1 LGHNA and CDR2 YSLEER. This CDR3 has 13 residues. The DNA of the CDR3 is TGCGCCAGCAGCAAAGAGAGGGCAGGTACGCAGTATTTT. Protein sequence: CASSKERAGTQYF.

In this sample, this clonotype turned up a few times. This chain uses TRBV7-2 with TRBJ2-1; 10 nucleotides match TRBD1. The CDR3 is 13 amino acids. V lost 8 bases, J lost 9 bases, and 7 bases stayed unmatched. The germline CDR1 and CDR2 sequences are SGHTA and FQGNSA. The CDR3 loop reads CASGDRGLREQFF. The CDR3 nucleotides read TGTGCCAGCGGGGACAGGGGATTGCGTGAGCAGTTCTTC. Full variable domain (rest looked up from reference TRBV7-2 and TRBJ2-1): GAGVSQSPSNKVTEKGKDVELRCDPISGHTALYWYRQSLGQGLEFLIYFQGNSAPDKSGLPSDRFSAERTGGSVSTLTIQRTQQEDSAVYLCASGDRGLREQFFGPGTRLTVL.

There are a few counts of this clonotype. The V call is TRBV27, the J call TRBJ1-5; the D gene is possibly TRBD1 (6 bases). The germline gives CDR1 MNHEY, CDR2 SMNVEV (reference sequence). The length of the CDR3 is 16 residues. Trimming cost V 5 bases and J 6 bases, with 20 bases left between them. Here the CDR3 DNA reads TGTGCCAGCAGTGGGGGCTCAATCGGAAAAGGTCAGCCCCAGCATTTT. Translation: CASSGGSIGKGQPQHF.

The V call is TRBV6-6, the J call TRBJ2-7, with TRBD1 matching 8 bases. CDR1 and CDR2 (germline): MNHNY, SVGAGI (reference sequence). With V trimmed by 7 bases and J by 3 bases, 8 bases remained unmatched. The CDR3 sequence is 14 residues long. CDR3 nucleotides: TGTGCCAGCATGGACAGGGAGTTTAACTACGAGCAGTACGTC. It specifies CASMDREFNYEQYV.

This clonotype has a handful of counts. The rearrangement links TRBV5-1 to TRBJ1-2, with 10 bases lining up with TRBD1. J lost 5 bases, V lost 8 bases, and 15 bases had no gene match. This CDR3 spans 16 amino acids. Germline CDR1 SGHRS, CDR2 YFSETQ. CDR3 in DNA: TGCGCCAGTCGCCCGGGACAGGGGCTGGCGAGTTATGGCTACACCTTC. It encodes CASRPGQGLASYGYTF.

V gene TRBV29-1 combines with J gene TRBJ1-2, with 8 bases aligning to TRBD1. The germline CDR1 and CDR2 sequences are SQVTM and ANQGSEA. V was clipped by 6 bases and J by 1 base; unmatched bases: 10. The CDR3 runs 15 residues. The CDR3 bases are TGCAGCGTCCGATGGTCAGGGGGCGGTAACTATGGCTACACCTTC. Its protein is CSVRWSGGGNYGYTF. Supplemented by reference TRBV29-1 and TRBJ1-2, the full variable domain reads SAVISQKPSRDICQRGTSLTIQCQVDSQVTMMFWYRQQPGQSLTLIATANQGSEATYESGFVIDKFPISRPNLTFSTLTVSNMSPEDSSIYLCSVRWSGGGNYGYTFGSGTRLTVV.

This clonotype was counted many times. The J gene is TRBJ2-3, the V gene TRBV7-9; 12 nucleotides line up with TRBD2. The V segment lost 4 bases and the J segment 2 bases; nucleotides outside the gene matches: 4. The CDR3 extends over 16 amino acids. The germline V gene has CDR1 SEHNR and CDR2 FQNEAQ (reference sequence). DNA for the CDR3: TGTGCCAGCAGCTCTACTAGCGGGGGGTCCACAGATACGCAGTATTTT. Translation: CASSSTSGGSTDTQYF.

This clonotype occurred a few times. V gene TRBV4-1 combines with J gene TRBJ2-2; weak D call: TRBD1 (6 bases). Germline CDR1 MGHRA, CDR2 YSYEKL. There are 16 residues in the CDR3. The germline V and J ends were trimmed by 1 base and 6 bases, with 15 bases remaining between them. The CDR3 DNA is TGCGCCAGCAGCCAAGTTAGGACACAGGGCGCCGGGGAGCTGTTTTTT. Protein: CASSQVRTQGAGELFF.

The genes are TRBV7-2 and TRBJ1-2, with TRBD1 as a possible D gene (6 bases). CDR3 size: 16 residues. Trimming removed 5 bases at V and 0 bases at J, with 16 bases between. From germline, CDR1 is SGHTA and CDR2 FQGNSA. The CDR3 is CASSASQGVPNYGYTF. The CDR3, as DNA: TGTGCCAGCAGCGCGTCACAGGGAGTTCCTAACTATGGCTACACCTTC.

The rearrangement links TRBV24-1 to TRBJ1-2; perhaps TRBD1 as D (6 bases). V shed 2 bases and J shed 4 bases, with 10 bases lying between them. The length of the CDR3 is 14 residues. Per the germline V gene, CDR1 is KGHDR and CDR2 is SFDVKD. The CDR3 region is CATSDYRTAYGYTF. Here the CDR3 DNA reads TGTGCCACCAGTGATTACCGGACAGCCTATGGCTACACCTTC.

CDR3 loop: CSAAGTVLTGELFF. CDR3 nucleotides: TGCAGCGCCGCCGGGACAGTGCTCACCGGGGAGCTGTTTTTT. This chain links TRBV29-1 with TRBJ2-2; 7 positions agree with TRBD1. Germline CDR1 reads SQVTM; CDR2 reads ANQGSEA. The CDR3 extends over 14 amino acids. With 7 bases clipped from V and 4 bases from J, the junction kept 9 bases outside the gene matches.

The chain has TRBV7-2 and TRBJ1-2, with D hard to call. Germline CDR1 SGHTA, CDR2 FQGNSA. The CDR3 sequence is 16 residues long. V gave up 1 base and J gave up 5 bases, with 17 bases separating them. The CDR3 protein is CASSLDQQAVFYGYTF. The CDR3 nucleotides read TGTGCCAGCAGCTTAGATCAGCAGGCCGTTTTTTATGGCTACACCTTC.

The table lists this clonotype with a few counts. The J gene is TRBJ2-3, the V gene TRBV7-8; TRBD2 agrees at 13 bases. Unmatched junction bases numbered 5, after V lost 5 bases and J lost 0 bases. The germline CDR1 and CDR2 sequences are SGHVS and FQNEAQ. This CDR3 is built from 17 residues. The CDR3 region has the DNA TGTGCCAGCAGCCGACGACTAGCGGGGGGTAGCACAGATACGCAGTATTTT. Residues: CASSRRLAGGSTDTQYF.

Note on this clonotype: Mismatch with germline at one junction end may stem from a read error. CDR3 in DNA: TGTGCCAGCAGTTACCCTGCCGCCGATACGCGGTATTTT. This codes for CASSYPAADTRYF. V and J are TRBV6-5 and TRBJ2-3; no clear D. Germline CDR1 is MNHEY and CDR2 is SVGAGI. This CDR3 contains 13 residues.

This clonotype has only a few counts. The CDR3: CASSLVSAGYNEQFF. As DNA, the CDR3 is TGCGCCAGCAGCTTGGTGTCCGCCGGGTACAATGAGCAGTTCTTC. The rearrangement uses TRBV5-1 and TRBJ2-1, with unresolved D. CDR3 size: 15 residues. Trimming removed 0 bases at V and 4 bases at J, with 11 bases between. Germline-derived CDR1 and CDR2 are SGHRS and YFSETQ.